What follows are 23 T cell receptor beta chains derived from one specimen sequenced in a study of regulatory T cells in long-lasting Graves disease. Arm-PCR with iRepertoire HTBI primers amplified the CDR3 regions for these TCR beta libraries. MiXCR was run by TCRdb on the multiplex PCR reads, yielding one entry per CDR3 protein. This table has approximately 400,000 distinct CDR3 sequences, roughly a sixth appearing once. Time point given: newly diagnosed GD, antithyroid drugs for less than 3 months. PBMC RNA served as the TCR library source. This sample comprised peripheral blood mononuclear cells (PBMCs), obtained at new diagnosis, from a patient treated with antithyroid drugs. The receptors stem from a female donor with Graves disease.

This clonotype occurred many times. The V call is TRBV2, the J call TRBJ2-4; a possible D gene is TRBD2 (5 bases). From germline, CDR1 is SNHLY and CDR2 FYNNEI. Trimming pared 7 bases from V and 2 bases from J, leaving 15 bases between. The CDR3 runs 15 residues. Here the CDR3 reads CASTHEGLSKNIQYF. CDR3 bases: TGTGCCAGCACGCACGAGGGTTTGTCCAAAAACATTCAGTACTTC.

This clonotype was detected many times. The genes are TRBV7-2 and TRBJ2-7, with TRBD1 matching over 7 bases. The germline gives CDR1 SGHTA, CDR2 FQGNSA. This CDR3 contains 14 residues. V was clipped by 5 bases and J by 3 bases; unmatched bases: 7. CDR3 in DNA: TGTGCCAGCAGCCCCGGGGACAGTTACTACGAGCAGTACTTC. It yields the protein CASSPGDSYYEQYF.

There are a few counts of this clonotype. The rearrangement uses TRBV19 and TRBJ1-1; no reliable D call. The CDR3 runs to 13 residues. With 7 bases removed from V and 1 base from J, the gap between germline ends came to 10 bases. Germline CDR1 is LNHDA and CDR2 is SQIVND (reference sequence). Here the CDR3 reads CASKFTANTEAFF. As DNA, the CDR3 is TGTGCCAGTAAGTTCACAGCGAACACTGAAGCTTTCTTT.

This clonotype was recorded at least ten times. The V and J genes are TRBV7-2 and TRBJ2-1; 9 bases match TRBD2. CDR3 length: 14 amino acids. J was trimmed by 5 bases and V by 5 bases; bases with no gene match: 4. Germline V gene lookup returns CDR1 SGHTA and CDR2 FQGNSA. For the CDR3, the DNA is TGTGCCAGCAGCGCCAGACTAGCGGACAATGAGCAGTTCTTC. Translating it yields CASSARLADNEQFF.

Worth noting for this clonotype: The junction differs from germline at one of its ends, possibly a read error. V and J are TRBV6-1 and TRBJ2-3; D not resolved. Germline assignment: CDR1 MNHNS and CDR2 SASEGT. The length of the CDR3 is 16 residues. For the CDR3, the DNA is TGTGCCAGCTCGGCCGCCGGGTCGTCCGGCACAGAAACGCAGTATTTT. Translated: CASSAAGSSGTETQYF.

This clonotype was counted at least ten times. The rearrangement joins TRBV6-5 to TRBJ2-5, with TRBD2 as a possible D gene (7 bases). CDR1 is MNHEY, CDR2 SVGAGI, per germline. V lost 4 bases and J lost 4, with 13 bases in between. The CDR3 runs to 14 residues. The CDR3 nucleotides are TGTGCCAGCAGTTGGGCGGGGGCCGGAGAGACCCAGTACTTC. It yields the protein CASSWAGAGETQYF.

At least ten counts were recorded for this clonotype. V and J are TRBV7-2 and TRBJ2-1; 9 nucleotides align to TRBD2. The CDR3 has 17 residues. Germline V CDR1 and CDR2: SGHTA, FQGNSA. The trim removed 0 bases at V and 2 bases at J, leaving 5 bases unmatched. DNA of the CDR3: TGTGCCAGCAGCTTAGCTATAGCGGGAGCCGCCTACAATGAGCAGTTCTTC. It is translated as CASSLAIAGAAYNEQFF.

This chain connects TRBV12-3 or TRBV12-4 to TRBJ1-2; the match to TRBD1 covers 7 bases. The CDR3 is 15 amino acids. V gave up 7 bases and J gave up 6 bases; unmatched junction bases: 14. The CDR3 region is CASTLSDRAFHGYTF. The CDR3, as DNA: TGTGCCAGCACCCTGAGTGACAGGGCTTTTCATGGCTACACCTTC.

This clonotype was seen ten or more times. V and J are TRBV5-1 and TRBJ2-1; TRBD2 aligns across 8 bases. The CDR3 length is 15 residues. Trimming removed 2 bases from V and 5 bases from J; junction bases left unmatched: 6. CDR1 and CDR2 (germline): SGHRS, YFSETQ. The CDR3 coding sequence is TGCGCCAGCAGCTTCCCCAGCGGGGGTAACAATGAGCAGTTCTTC. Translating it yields CASSFPSGGNNEQFF. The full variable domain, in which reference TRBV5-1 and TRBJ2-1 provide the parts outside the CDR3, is KAGVTQTPRYLIKTRGQQVTLSCSPISGHRSVSWYQQTPGQGLQFLFEYFSETQRNKGNFPGRFSGRQFSNSRSEMNVSTLELGDSALYLCASSFPSGGNNEQFFGPGTRLTVL.

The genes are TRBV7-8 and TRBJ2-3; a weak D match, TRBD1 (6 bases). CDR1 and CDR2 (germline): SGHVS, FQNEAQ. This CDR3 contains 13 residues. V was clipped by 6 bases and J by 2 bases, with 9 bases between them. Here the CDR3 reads CASRDRFTDTQYF. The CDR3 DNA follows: TGTGCCAGCAGGGACAGATTCACAGATACGCAGTATTTT. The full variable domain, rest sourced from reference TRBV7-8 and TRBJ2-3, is GAGVSQSPRYKVAKRGQDVALRCDPISGHVSLFWYQQALGQGPEFLTYFQNEAQLDKSGLPSDRFFAERPEGSVSTLKIQRTQQEDSAVYLCASRDRFTDTQYFGPGTRLTVL.

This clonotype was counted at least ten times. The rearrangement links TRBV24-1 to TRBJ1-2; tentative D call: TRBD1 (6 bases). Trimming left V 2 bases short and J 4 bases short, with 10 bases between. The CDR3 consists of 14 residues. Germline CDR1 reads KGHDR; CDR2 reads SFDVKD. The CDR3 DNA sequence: TGTGCCACCAGTGATTCGGGACAAGGCTATGGCTACACCTTC. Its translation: CATSDSGQGYGYTF.

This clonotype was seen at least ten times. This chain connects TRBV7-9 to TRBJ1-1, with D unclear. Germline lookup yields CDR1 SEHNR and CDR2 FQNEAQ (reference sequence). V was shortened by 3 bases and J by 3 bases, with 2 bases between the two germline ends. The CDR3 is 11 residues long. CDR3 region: CASSLDTEAFF. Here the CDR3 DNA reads TGTGCCAGCAGCTTGGACACTGAAGCTTTCTTT. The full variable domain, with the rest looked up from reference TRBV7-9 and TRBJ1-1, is DTGVSQNPRHKITKRGQNVTFRCDPISEHNRLYWYRQTLGQGPEFLTYFQNEAQLEKSRLLSDRFSAERPKGSFSTLEIQRTEQGDSAMYLCASSLDTEAFFGQGTRLTVV.

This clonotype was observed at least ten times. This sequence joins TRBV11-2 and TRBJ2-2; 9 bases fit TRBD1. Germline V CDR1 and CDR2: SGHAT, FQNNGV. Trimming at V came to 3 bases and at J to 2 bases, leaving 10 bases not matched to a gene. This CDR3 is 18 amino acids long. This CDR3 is CASSLGYRGLSNTGELFF. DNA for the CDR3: TGTGCCAGCAGCTTGGGCTACAGGGGGCTCTCTAACACCGGGGAGCTGTTTTTT.

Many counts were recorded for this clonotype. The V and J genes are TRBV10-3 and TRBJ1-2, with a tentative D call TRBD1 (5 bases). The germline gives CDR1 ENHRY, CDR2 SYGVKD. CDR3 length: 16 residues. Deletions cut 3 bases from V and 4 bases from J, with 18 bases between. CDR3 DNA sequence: TGTGCCATCAGTGACTCCGGGACTCCTAACCCCTATGGCTACACCTTC. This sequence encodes CAISDSGTPNPYGYTF.

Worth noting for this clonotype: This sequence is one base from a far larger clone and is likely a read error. As DNA, the CDR3 is TGCAGTGCTGCCATAGCAGGCTACGATGAGCAGTTCTTC. It translates to CSAAIAGYDEQFF. This chain joins TRBV20-1 and TRBJ2-3; D is unclear. The end of the DNA fits TRBJ2-1 better, so the J call may be wrong. In germline, CDR1 is DFQATT, CDR2 SNEGSKA (reference sequence). CDR3 length equals 13 residues.

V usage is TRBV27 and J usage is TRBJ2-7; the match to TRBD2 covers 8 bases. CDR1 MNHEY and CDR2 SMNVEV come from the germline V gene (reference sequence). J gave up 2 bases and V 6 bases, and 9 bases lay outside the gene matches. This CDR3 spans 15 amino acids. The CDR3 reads CASSKSGSFTYEQYF. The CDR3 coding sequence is TGTGCCAGCAGCAAAAGCGGGAGTTTTACCTACGAGCAGTACTTC.

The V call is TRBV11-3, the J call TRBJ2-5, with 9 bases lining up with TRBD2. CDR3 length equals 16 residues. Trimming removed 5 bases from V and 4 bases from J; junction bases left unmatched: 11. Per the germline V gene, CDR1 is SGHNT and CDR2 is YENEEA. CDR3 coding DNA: TGTGCCAGCAGCGACCCCCGAGCGGGGGGTGGAGAGACCCAGTACTTC. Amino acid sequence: CASSDPRAGGGETQYF.

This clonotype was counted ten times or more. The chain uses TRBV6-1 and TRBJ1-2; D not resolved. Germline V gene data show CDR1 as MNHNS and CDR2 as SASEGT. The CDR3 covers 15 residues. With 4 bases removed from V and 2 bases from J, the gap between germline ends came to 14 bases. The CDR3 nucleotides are TGTGCCAGCAGTGGGACGGGATCGCCCAACTATGGCTACACCTTC. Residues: CASSGTGSPNYGYTF.

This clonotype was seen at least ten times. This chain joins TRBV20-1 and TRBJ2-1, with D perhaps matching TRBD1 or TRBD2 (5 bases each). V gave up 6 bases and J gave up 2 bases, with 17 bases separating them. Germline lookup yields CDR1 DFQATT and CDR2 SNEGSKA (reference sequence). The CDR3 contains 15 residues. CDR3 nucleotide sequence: TGCAGTGCCGCAGACGGGACGACGACCTACAATGAGCAGTTCTTC. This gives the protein CSAADGTTTYNEQFF.

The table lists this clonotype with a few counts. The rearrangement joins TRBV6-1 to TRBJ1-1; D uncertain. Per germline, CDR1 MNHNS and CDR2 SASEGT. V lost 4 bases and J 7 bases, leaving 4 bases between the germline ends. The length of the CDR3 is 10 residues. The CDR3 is CASSALEAFF. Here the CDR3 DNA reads TGTGCCAGCAGTGCCCTTGAAGCTTTCTTT.

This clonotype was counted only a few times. CDR3 nucleotide sequence: TGTGCTAGCTTAACAGGGCTCAAGACTGAAGCTTTCTTT. It yields the protein CASLTGLKTEAFF. The chain couples TRBV12-5 to TRBJ1-1, with TRBD1 as a possible D gene (6 bases). V lost 9 bases and J 5 bases, leaving 16 bases between the germline ends. This CDR3 has 13 amino acids. Germline values: CDR1 LGHNT, CDR2 FRNRAP.

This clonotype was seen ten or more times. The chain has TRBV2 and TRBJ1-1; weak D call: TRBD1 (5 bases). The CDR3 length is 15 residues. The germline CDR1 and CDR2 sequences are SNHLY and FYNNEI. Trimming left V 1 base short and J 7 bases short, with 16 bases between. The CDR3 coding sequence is TGTGCCAGCAGTGAAGATTCCGGCAGGGCTGTTGAAGCTTTCTTT. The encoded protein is CASSEDSGRAVEAFF.

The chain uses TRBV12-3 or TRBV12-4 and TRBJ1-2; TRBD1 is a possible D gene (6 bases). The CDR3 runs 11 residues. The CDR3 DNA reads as TGTGTCACCACAGGGTTAGGTGGCTACACCTTC. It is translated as CVTTGLGGYTF.